The 8 T cell receptor beta chains below come from one sample, sequenced in a study of blood T cell repertoires in COVID-19. Generated by immunoSEQ multiplex PCR, the TCRdb table keeps only in-frame clones and is missing some. The table lists over 95,000 clones, 81% of them singletons. Sequencing was performed on peripheral blood. Source of these receptors: a human donor in a cohort sampled during active COVID-19.

The CDR3: CASSPLSANEQFF. DNA for the CDR3: TGTGCCAGCTCACCCCTTAGCGCCAATGAGCAGTTCTTC. The chain couples TRBV18 to TRBJ2-1, with D perhaps TRBD2 (5 bases). This CDR3 has 13 residues. V lost 3 bases and J lost 6, with 9 bases in between. The germline V gene encodes CDR1 KGHSH and CDR2 LQKENI.

This chain joins TRBV30 and TRBJ1-2; 7 positions match TRBD1. CDR3 length: 16 amino acids. V dropped 4 bases and J dropped 2; count of bases not matched to a gene: 13. The germline CDR1 and CDR2 sequences are GTSNPN and SVGIG (reference sequence). The chain's CDR3 is CAWTHLARQGNYGYTF. As DNA, the CDR3 is TGTGCCTGGACCCACCTCGCTCGACAGGGCAACTATGGCTACACCTTC.

A few counts support this clone. V usage is TRBV4-1 and J usage is TRBJ1-1, with 8 bases matching TRBD1. In germline, CDR1 is MGHRA, CDR2 YSYEKL. CDR3 length: 13 residues. V was pared by 4 bases and J by 6 bases, with 4 bases of the junction left unmatched. The CDR3 DNA sequence: TGCGCCAGCAGCCGACAGGGGACATCTGAAGCTTTCTTT. It codes for CASSRQGTSEAFF.

The gene calls are TRBV24-1 and TRBJ1-5; D unresolved. This CDR3 is 14 amino acids long. Germline V lookup: CDR1 KGHDR, CDR2 SFDVKD. V was cut by 6 bases and J by 2 bases, with 10 bases left in between. This CDR3 is CATSRGTGNQPQHF. Written as DNA, the CDR3 is TGTGCCACCAGTCGGGGTACAGGCAATCAGCCCCAGCATTTT.

A few counts support this clone. The gene calls are TRBV3-1 (or the pseudogene TRBV3-2) and TRBJ2-1; D gene unclear. Looked up from germline, CDR1 is LGHDT and CDR2 is YNNKEL (reference sequence). Trimming left V 3 bases short and J 4 bases short, with 10 bases between. The CDR3 runs 14 residues. The CDR3 spells CASSHDSDYNEQFF. CDR3 in DNA: TGTGCCAGCAGCCATGATTCAGATTACAATGAGCAGTTCTTC.

In its sample, this clone was seen once. CDR3 amino acids: CASSFGGIQPQHF. CDR3 nucleotide sequence: TGTGCCAGCAGTTTTGGGGGGATCCAGCCCCAGCATTTT. The chain is built from TRBV12-3 or TRBV12-4 and TRBJ1-5; D is possibly TRBD1 (5 bases). This CDR3 is built from 13 residues. The V and J ends lost 3 bases and 7 bases respectively, with 10 bases between them.

This clone came up a few times. The DNA of the CDR3 is TGTGCCAGCAGTGCGGAGGGACAGTCGAATCAGCCCCAGCATTTT. Translated, it gives CASSAEGQSNQPQHF. The chain employs TRBV6-4 and TRBJ1-5, with 7 bases that match TRBD1. The CDR3 extends over 15 amino acids. Germline V gene lookup returns CDR1 MRHNA and CDR2 SNTAGT. V lost 4 bases to trimming and J lost 4 bases; unmatched junction nucleotides: 7.

In its sample, this clone was seen once. J is TRBJ2-4 and V is TRBV7-2; 8 bases map to TRBD2. Germline loops: CDR1 SGHTA, CDR2 FQGNSA. V dropped 2 bases and J dropped 5; count of bases not matched to a gene: 5. CDR3 length equals 15 residues. This chain's CDR3 is CASSLRSGSQNIQYF. CDR3 sequence (DNA): TGTGCCAGCAGCTTAAGAAGCGGGAGTCAAAACATTCAGTACTTC.